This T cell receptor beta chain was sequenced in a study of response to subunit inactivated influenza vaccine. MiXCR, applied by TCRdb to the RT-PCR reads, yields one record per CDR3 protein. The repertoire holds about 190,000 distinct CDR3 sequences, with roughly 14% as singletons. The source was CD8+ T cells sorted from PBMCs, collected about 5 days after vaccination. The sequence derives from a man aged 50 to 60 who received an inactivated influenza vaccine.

The CDR3, as DNA: TGTGCCAGCAGTAGTGAGGGGCCCTTCTATGGCTACACCTTC. Its protein is CASSSEGPFYGYTF. This chain uses TRBV12-3 or TRBV12-4 with TRBJ1-2, with a possible D match to TRBD1 (5 bases). V was trimmed by 5 bases and J by 4 bases, leaving 14 bases between them. This CDR3 region has 14 residues.